Following are 7 T cell receptor beta chains from one sample sequenced in a study of long-term antiretroviral therapy in people with HIV. Version v3.0 of the immunoSEQ assay ran at survey level. Profiling relied on immunoSEQ multiplex PCR, and the TCRdb table lists in-frame clones only, not all of them. Of over 30,000 clones in the sample, over 75% were seen once. Specimen: unsorted PBMCs, collected 0.6 years after starting antiretroviral therapy. These receptors were taken from a man aged 18 to 29 with HIV.

The chain combines TRBV19 with TRBJ2-1; TRBD2 agrees at 11 bases. V gave up 7 bases and J gave up 9 bases; unmatched junction bases: 14. Germline CDR1 and CDR2: LNHDA and SQIVND (reference sequence). CDR3 length equals 16 residues. CDR3 nucleotides: TGTGCCAGTACTGGCACTAGCGGGAGACCTGACTTTGAGCAGTTCTTC. Its translation is CASTGTSGRPDFEQFF.

This clone has a single count. The J gene is TRBJ1-1, the V gene TRBV27; TRBD1 is a possible D gene (5 bases). CDR3 length: 14 residues. Germline-derived CDR1 and CDR2 are MNHEY and SMNVEV (reference sequence). Trimming pared 0 bases from V and 4 bases from J, leaving 9 bases between. CDR3 coding DNA: TGTGCCAGCAGTTTATCTAGGGGCCTCACTGAAGCTTTCTTT. This encodes CASSLSRGLTEAFF.

The chain joins TRBV7-2 to TRBJ1-1; perhaps TRBD1 as D (6 bases). The CDR3 sequence is 15 residues long. Trimming removed 1 base from V and 1 base from J, with 10 bases in between. Per germline, CDR1 SGHTA and CDR2 FQGNSA. The CDR3 coding sequence is TGTGCCAGCAGCTTAGATCAGGGGCAGAACACTGAAGCTTTCTTT. Protein: CASSLDQGQNTEAFF.

The chain is built from TRBV4-3 and TRBJ2-6; D remains unclear. The V gene lost 1 base and the J gene lost 0 bases, with 4 bases spanning the gap. Germline V gene lookup returns CDR1 LGHNA and CDR2 YSLEER. The CDR3 runs 15 residues. The CDR3 region is CASSQASSGANVLTF. For the CDR3, the DNA is TGCGCCAGCAGCCAAGCTAGCTCTGGGGCCAACGTCCTGACTTTC.

The chain joins TRBV4-1 to TRBJ2-7; maybe TRBD2 (5 bases). The germline gives CDR1 MGHRA, CDR2 YSYEKL. The CDR3 contains 15 residues. Trimming left V 10 bases short and J 6 bases short, with 25 bases between. CDR3 region: CATSAAAGRKTEQYF. In DNA, the CDR3 is TGCGCCACCTCAGCGGCGGCAGGTCGAAAGACCGAGCAGTACTTC.

This sequence joins TRBV6-1 and TRBJ2-1; the match to TRBD2 covers 8 bases. V was pared by 7 bases and J by 5 bases, with 10 bases of the junction left unmatched. Germline loops: CDR1 MNHNS, CDR2 SASEGT. The CDR3 length is 15 residues. Here the CDR3 DNA reads TGTGCCAGCATTAGCGGGATAAGGGAAAACAATGAGCAGTTCTTC. This gives the protein CASISGIRENNEQFF.

The chain joins TRBV19 to TRBJ1-5; D is ambiguous. The CDR3 is 15 residues long. Germline CDR1 is LNHDA and CDR2 is SQIVND (reference sequence). Trimming pared 4 bases from V and 0 bases from J, leaving 10 bases between. The CDR3 DNA reads as TGTGCCAGTAGTACGACGGTTTATAGCAATCAGCCCCAGCATTTT. Its translation is CASSTTVYSNQPQHF.